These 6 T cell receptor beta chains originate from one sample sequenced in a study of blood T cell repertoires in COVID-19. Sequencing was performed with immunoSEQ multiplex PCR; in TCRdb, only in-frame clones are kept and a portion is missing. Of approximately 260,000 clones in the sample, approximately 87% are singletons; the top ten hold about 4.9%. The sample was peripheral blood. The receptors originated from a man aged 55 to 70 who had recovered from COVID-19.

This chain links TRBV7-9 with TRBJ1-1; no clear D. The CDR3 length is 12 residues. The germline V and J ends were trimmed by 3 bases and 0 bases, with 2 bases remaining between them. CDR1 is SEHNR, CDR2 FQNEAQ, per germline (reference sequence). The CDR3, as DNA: TGTGCCAGCAGCTTCGTGAACACTGAAGCTTTCTTT. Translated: CASSFVNTEAFF. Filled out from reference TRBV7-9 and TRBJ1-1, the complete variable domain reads DTGVSQNPRHKITKRGQNVTFRCDPISEHNRLYWYRQTLGQGPEFLTYFQNEAQLEKSRLLSDRFSAERPKGSFSTLEIQRTEQGDSAMYLCASSFVNTEAFFGQGTRLTVV.

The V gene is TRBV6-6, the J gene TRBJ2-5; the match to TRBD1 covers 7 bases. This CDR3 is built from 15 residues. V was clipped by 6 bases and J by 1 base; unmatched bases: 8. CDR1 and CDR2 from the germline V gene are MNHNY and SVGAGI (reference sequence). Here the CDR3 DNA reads TGTGCCAGCAGCACGAACCGGGACAGCCAAGAGACCCAGTACTTC. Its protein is CASSTNRDSQETQYF.

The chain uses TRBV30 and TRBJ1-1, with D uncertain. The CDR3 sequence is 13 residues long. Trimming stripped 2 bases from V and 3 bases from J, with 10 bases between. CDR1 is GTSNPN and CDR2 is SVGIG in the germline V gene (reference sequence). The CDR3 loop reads CAWSSQAYTEAFF. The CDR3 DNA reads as TGTGCCTGGAGTTCTCAGGCTTACACTGAAGCTTTCTTT. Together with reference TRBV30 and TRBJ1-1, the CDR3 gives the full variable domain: SQTIHQWPATLVQPVGSPLSLECTVEGTSNPNLYWYRQAAGRGLQLLFYSVGIGQISSEVPQNLSASRPQDRQFILSSKKLLLSDSGFYLCAWSSQAYTEAFFGQGTRLTVV.

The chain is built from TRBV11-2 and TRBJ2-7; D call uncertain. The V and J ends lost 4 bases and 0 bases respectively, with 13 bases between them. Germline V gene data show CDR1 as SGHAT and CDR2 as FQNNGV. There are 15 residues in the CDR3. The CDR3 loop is CASSYSVTSSYEQYF. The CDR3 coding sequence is TGTGCCAGCAGCTACAGTGTTACGAGCTCCTACGAGCAGTACTTC.

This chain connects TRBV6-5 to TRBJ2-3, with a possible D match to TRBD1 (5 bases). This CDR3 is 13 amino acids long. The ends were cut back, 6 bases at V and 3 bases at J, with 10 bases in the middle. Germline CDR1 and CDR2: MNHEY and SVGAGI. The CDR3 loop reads CASRRRQTDTQYF. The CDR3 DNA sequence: TGTGCCAGCAGGAGAAGACAGACAGATACGCAGTATTTT.

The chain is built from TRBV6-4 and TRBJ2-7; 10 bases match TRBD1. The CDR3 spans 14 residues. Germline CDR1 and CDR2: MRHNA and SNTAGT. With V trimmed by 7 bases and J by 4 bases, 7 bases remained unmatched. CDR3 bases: TGTGCCAGCACAACCGGGACAGGGGATTACGAGCAGTACTTC. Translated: CASTTGTGDYEQYF.